A selection of T cell receptor beta chains follows, all from one sample in a study of blood T cell repertoires in COVID-19. The repertoire was sequenced with immunoSEQ multiplex PCR; TCRdb's copy has only in-frame clones and lacks some. The sample consists of around 140,000 clones, approximately 84% of them appearing once. The sample taken for sequencing was peripheral blood. The receptor set was obtained from a human donor with acute or convalescent COVID-19. The donor label of this sample is uncertain. CDR3s include the opening cysteine and the closing phenylalanine or tryptophan. Each record gives: D gene, V gene, J gene, clone size, CDR3 DNA, CDR3 protein. D genes are given only for firm matches. Clone size is shown for a subset of rows, as once, few, many or a class of expanded clone.

d_gene: -
v_gene: TRBV24-1
j_gene: TRBJ1-2
abundance: -
CDR3nt: TGTGCCACCAGTGATTTTCCAGGCGACTATGGCTACACCTTC
CDR3aa: CATSDFPGDYGYTF

d_gene: TRBD1
v_gene: TRBV20-1
j_gene: TRBJ2-7
abundance: -
CDR3nt: TGCAGTGCTAGTCCCTGGACAGGGGGATTATCATACGAGCAGTACTTC
CDR3aa: CSASPWTGGLSYEQYF

d_gene: TRBD1
v_gene: TRBV6-1
j_gene: TRBJ1-1
abundance: -
CDR3nt: TGTGCCAGCAGTGAGGGACAGGGGCGACATTGGGACACTGAAGCTTTCTTT
CDR3aa: CASSEGQGRHWDTEAFF

d_gene: TRBD2
v_gene: TRBV6-2/TRBV6-3
j_gene: TRBJ2-3
abundance: -
CDR3nt: TGTGCCAGCAGCTTAGCGGGAGGGCTCACAGATACGCAGTATTTT
CDR3aa: CASSLAGGLTDTQYF

d_gene: -
v_gene: TRBV6-5
j_gene: TRBJ1-5
abundance: -
CDR3nt: TGTGCCAGCAGTCCCCTGGGCGGCGCGGGGAAGCCCCAGCATTTT
CDR3aa: CASSPLGGAGKPQHF

d_gene: -
v_gene: TRBV28
j_gene: TRBJ1-3
abundance: -
CDR3nt: TGTGCCAGCAGCCTACAGAGCTTCTCTGGAAACACCATATATTTT
CDR3aa: CASSLQSFSGNTIYF

d_gene: -
v_gene: TRBV7-9
j_gene: TRBJ1-1
abundance: few
CDR3nt: TGTGCCAGCAGCGCGAGCCTAGGTGAAGCTTTCTTT
CDR3aa: CASSASLGEAFF

d_gene: TRBD1
v_gene: TRBV7-9
j_gene: TRBJ1-5
abundance: -
CDR3nt: TGTGCCAGCAGCCCGCTAGGGGGCTGGCCCCAGCATTTT
CDR3aa: CASSPLGGWPQHF

d_gene: -
v_gene: TRBV4-1
j_gene: TRBJ2-1
abundance: -
CDR3nt: TGCGCCAGCAGCCAATCCAACAGATACAATGAGCAGTTCTTC
CDR3aa: CASSQSNRYNEQFF

d_gene: TRBD1
v_gene: TRBV5-6
j_gene: TRBJ2-3
abundance: -
CDR3nt: TGTGCCAGCAGCTTGGTTCCGGGACAGAGCACAGATACGCAGTATTTT
CDR3aa: CASSLVPGQSTDTQYF

d_gene: -
v_gene: TRBV6-2/TRBV6-3
j_gene: TRBJ1-1
abundance: -
CDR3nt: TGTGCCAGCAGTTACTCGGTCAACAACCAAATACCATCTGAAGCTTTCTTT
CDR3aa: CASSYSVNNQIPSEAFF

d_gene: -
v_gene: TRBV30
j_gene: TRBJ2-2
abundance: -
CDR3nt: TGTGCCTGGAGTGTACGCGGGTTGTTAGACACCGGGGAGCTGTTTTTT
CDR3aa: CAWSVRGLLDTGELFF

d_gene: -
v_gene: TRBV6-2/TRBV6-3
j_gene: TRBJ2-6
abundance: -
CDR3nt: TGTGCCAGCAGTTACGATCGGTTCTCTGGGGCCAACGTCCTGACTTTC
CDR3aa: CASSYDRFSGANVLTF

d_gene: TRBD1
v_gene: TRBV6-6
j_gene: TRBJ2-7
abundance: -
CDR3nt: TGTGCCAGCAGCCTGGACAGGGCCCACGAGCAGTACTTC
CDR3aa: CASSLDRAHEQYF

d_gene: TRBD1
v_gene: TRBV12-3/TRBV12-4
j_gene: TRBJ2-1
abundance: -
CDR3nt: TGTGCCAGCAAGGGACAGGGTTACAATGAGCAGTTCTTC
CDR3aa: CASKGQGYNEQFF

d_gene: -
v_gene: TRBV30
j_gene: TRBJ1-5
abundance: -
CDR3nt: TGTGCCTGGAGGGGAGATAGCAATCAGCCCCAGCATTTT
CDR3aa: CAWRGDSNQPQHF

d_gene: -
v_gene: TRBV24-1
j_gene: TRBJ2-5
abundance: -
CDR3nt: TGTGCCACCAGTGAATGGACTGCTGAGACCCAGTACTTC
CDR3aa: CATSEWTAETQYF

d_gene: -
v_gene: TRBV19
j_gene: TRBJ2-1
abundance: -
CDR3nt: TGTGCCAGTAGTATAAATTTGGATAGAGGACAGTTCTTC
CDR3aa: CASSINLDRGQFF

d_gene: -
v_gene: TRBV27
j_gene: TRBJ1-6
abundance: -
CDR3nt: TGTGCCAGCAGTATATCCTCCAGGGAGGCACCCCTCCACTTT
CDR3aa: CASSISSREAPLHF

d_gene: -
v_gene: TRBV4-1
j_gene: TRBJ1-1
abundance: -
CDR3nt: TGCGCCAGCAGCCAAGCCCCAACCGGGGTAGTGGGCACTGAAGCTTTCTTT
CDR3aa: CASSQAPTGVVGTEAFF

d_gene: TRBD1
v_gene: TRBV20-1
j_gene: TRBJ1-2
abundance: -
CDR3nt: TGCAGTGCTAGTTACCCGGGTAGGGGGCCTTTCTATGGCTACACCTTC
CDR3aa: CSASYPGRGPFYGYTF

d_gene: -
v_gene: TRBV4-1
j_gene: TRBJ1-2
abundance: -
CDR3nt: TGCGCCAGCAGCCAGGGGGAGGACAGACGGACCGGGGGACTATTCTATGGCTACACCTTC
CDR3aa: CASSQGEDRRTGGLFYGYTF

d_gene: -
v_gene: TRBV7-2
j_gene: TRBJ2-5
abundance: few
CDR3nt: TGTGCCAGCAGGTCTTTAAAGGGGGACGAGACCCAGTACTTC
CDR3aa: CASRSLKGDETQYF

d_gene: TRBD1
v_gene: TRBV25-1
j_gene: TRBJ1-1
abundance: -
CDR3nt: TGTGCCAGCAGTGACAACAGGGGGCTGGGAACTGAAGCTTTCTTT
CDR3aa: CASSDNRGLGTEAFF

d_gene: TRBD1
v_gene: TRBV7-2
j_gene: TRBJ1-4
abundance: few
CDR3nt: TGTGCCAGCAGCTTAGCGGACAGGGGGCGGTGGGAAAAACTGTTTTTT
CDR3aa: CASSLADRGRWEKLFF

d_gene: TRBD2
v_gene: TRBV19
j_gene: TRBJ2-5
abundance: -
CDR3nt: TGTGCCAGTAGTACTAGCGGAGTCCAAGAGACCCAGTACTTC
CDR3aa: CASSTSGVQETQYF

d_gene: -
v_gene: TRBV2
j_gene: TRBJ2-7
abundance: -
CDR3nt: TGTGCCAGCGGCATGGCTCGCGAGCAGTACTTC
CDR3aa: CASGMAREQYF

d_gene: TRBD2
v_gene: TRBV4-1
j_gene: TRBJ2-5
abundance: -
CDR3nt: TGCGCCAGCAGTACCGGGACTAGCAGCATATCCGGCGAGACCCAGTACTTC
CDR3aa: CASSTGTSSISGETQYF

d_gene: -
v_gene: TRBV19
j_gene: TRBJ1-2
abundance: -
CDR3nt: TGTGCCAGTAGTATAGTAGGAGGATCGGAGGGCTACACCTTC
CDR3aa: CASSIVGGSEGYTF

d_gene: TRBD2
v_gene: TRBV28
j_gene: TRBJ2-5
abundance: once
CDR3nt: TGTGCCAGCAGTTTACCCATCGTAGCGGGGTACCAAGAGACCCAGTACTTC
CDR3aa: CASSLPIVAGYQETQYF

d_gene: TRBD1
v_gene: TRBV11-3
j_gene: TRBJ1-1
abundance: few
CDR3nt: TGTGCCAGCAGCCCCGGGACAGGGGACACTGAAGCTTTCTTT
CDR3aa: CASSPGTGDTEAFF

d_gene: TRBD1
v_gene: TRBV18
j_gene: TRBJ2-5
abundance: -
CDR3nt: TGTGCCAGCTCGGGGACAGTCCAAGAGACCCAGTACTTC
CDR3aa: CASSGTVQETQYF

d_gene: TRBD1
v_gene: TRBV6-5
j_gene: TRBJ2-7
abundance: -
CDR3nt: TGTGCCAGCAGCTGGACAGGCGACTACGAGCAGTACTTC
CDR3aa: CASSWTGDYEQYF

d_gene: -
v_gene: TRBV29-1
j_gene: TRBJ1-1
abundance: -
CDR3nt: TGCAGCGTAAACCCAACCGGGACAAAGAACACTGAAGCTTTCTTT
CDR3aa: CSVNPTGTKNTEAFF

d_gene: TRBD2
v_gene: TRBV6-2/TRBV6-3
j_gene: TRBJ2-1
abundance: -
CDR3nt: TGTGCCAGCAGCAAACGCCTCGCGGGGGGCTTTACTGAGCAGTTCTTC
CDR3aa: CASSKRLAGGFTEQFF

d_gene: -
v_gene: TRBV4-2
j_gene: TRBJ1-3
abundance: few
CDR3nt: TGTGCCAGCAGCCAAGAGCGCGGGTCGGGAAACACCATATATTTT
CDR3aa: CASSQERGSGNTIYF

d_gene: TRBD1
v_gene: TRBV4-3
j_gene: TRBJ2-1
abundance: -
CDR3nt: TGCGCCAGCAGCCTAGGACAGGGGTTAAGTGAGCAGTTCTTC
CDR3aa: CASSLGQGLSEQFF

d_gene: TRBD1
v_gene: TRBV6-6
j_gene: TRBJ1-5
abundance: -
CDR3nt: TGTGCCAGCAGTTATGACAGGGTTGAGAGCAATCAGCCCCAGCATTTT
CDR3aa: CASSYDRVESNQPQHF

d_gene: TRBD2
v_gene: TRBV5-1
j_gene: TRBJ2-2
abundance: -
CDR3nt: TGCGCCAGCAGCCGGCCGGGACTAGCGGGAGCGGTCACCGGGGAGCTGTTTTTT
CDR3aa: CASSRPGLAGAVTGELFF

d_gene: -
v_gene: TRBV10-3
j_gene: TRBJ1-5
abundance: -
CDR3nt: TGTGCCATCAGTGAAGGCAGGTTGAGCAATCAGCCCCAGCATTTT
CDR3aa: CAISEGRLSNQPQHF

d_gene: -
v_gene: TRBV7-2
j_gene: TRBJ2-1
abundance: -
CDR3nt: TGTGCCAGCAGCAAGTTTAGCGGATCCAATGAGCAGTTCTTC
CDR3aa: CASSKFSGSNEQFF

d_gene: TRBD1
v_gene: TRBV6-1
j_gene: TRBJ1-6
abundance: -
CDR3nt: TGTGCCAGCAGTGAAAAACAGGGGAAGGGTTCACCCCTCCACTTT
CDR3aa: CASSEKQGKGSPLHF

d_gene: -
v_gene: TRBV9
j_gene: TRBJ2-5
abundance: -
CDR3nt: TGTGCCAGCAGCGTAGGCGGAATCGAAGAGACCCAGTACTTC
CDR3aa: CASSVGGIEETQYF

d_gene: TRBD1
v_gene: TRBV23-1
j_gene: TRBJ2-3
abundance: -
CDR3nt: TGCGCCAGCAGTCGAGACAGGGATCATTTATGTACAGATACGCAGTATTTT
CDR3aa: CASSRDRDHLCTDTQYF

d_gene: -
v_gene: TRBV5-1
j_gene: TRBJ1-4
abundance: -
CDR3nt: TGCGCCAGCAGCTTGGCGGAGGGTGGAAGTGAAAAACTGTTTTTT
CDR3aa: CASSLAEGGSEKLFF

d_gene: -
v_gene: TRBV10-1
j_gene: TRBJ1-5
abundance: -
CDR3nt: TGCGCCAGATTAGTCGAAGGCAATCAGCCCCAGCATTTT
CDR3aa: CARLVEGNQPQHF

d_gene: TRBD1
v_gene: TRBV3-1/TRBV3-2
j_gene: TRBJ1-1
abundance: -
CDR3nt: TGTGCCAGCAGCCAATCCCGACAGGGATTGACTGAAGCTTTCTTT
CDR3aa: CASSQSRQGLTEAFF

d_gene: TRBD2
v_gene: TRBV3-1/TRBV3-2
j_gene: TRBJ2-1
abundance: -
CDR3nt: TGTGCCAGCAGCCTCTGGGGACTAGCGGGAGTAAATGAGCAGTTCTTC
CDR3aa: CASSLWGLAGVNEQFF

d_gene: -
v_gene: TRBV11-1
j_gene: TRBJ2-7
abundance: -
CDR3nt: TGTGCCAGCAGCTTACGAGAGACTTCCAACTACGAGCAGTACTTC
CDR3aa: CASSLRETSNYEQYF

d_gene: TRBD1
v_gene: TRBV5-8
j_gene: TRBJ1-2
abundance: -
CDR3nt: TGTGCCAGCAGATTAAATCAACCGGGACAGGGGAAGGGCTACACCTTC
CDR3aa: CASRLNQPGQGKGYTF

d_gene: -
v_gene: TRBV5-8
j_gene: TRBJ2-3
abundance: -
CDR3nt: TGTGCCAGCAGCACGGTGCAGGGGGGTACAGATACGCAGTATTTT
CDR3aa: CASSTVQGGTDTQYF

d_gene: -
v_gene: TRBV5-4
j_gene: TRBJ1-1
abundance: -
CDR3nt: TGTGCCAGCAGCTCCCGACAGCAAGCGTTGAACACTGAAGCTTTCTTT
CDR3aa: CASSSRQQALNTEAFF

d_gene: TRBD1
v_gene: TRBV28
j_gene: TRBJ1-2
abundance: once
CDR3nt: TGTGCCAGCAGTTTAGAACCGGGACAGGGCTATGGCTACACCTTC
CDR3aa: CASSLEPGQGYGYTF

d_gene: -
v_gene: TRBV9
j_gene: TRBJ1-2
abundance: -
CDR3nt: TGTGCCAGCAGCGTAGACGGGTTCGGCTACACCTTC
CDR3aa: CASSVDGFGYTF